The clone carrying this TCR beta chain appeared a few times. Its antigen is undetermined. Germline CDR1 reads ENHRY; CDR2 reads SYGVKD. The CDR3 is 15 residues long. V was pared by 2 bases and J by 9 bases, with 17 bases between. These data come from a study of T cell repertoires in cytomegalovirus infection. TCRdb independently ran MiXCR on the reads; one entry per CDR3 protein. The sample carries 90,000 to 130,000 distinct CDR3 sequences, around a tenth recorded once. The clonotype was recovered from a human donor in good health (CMV status not recorded). Some clones in this sample may be carry-over from other donors' samples. Source material: PBMCs, sequenced either directly or after in vitro stimulation (not recorded which). The chain uses TRBV10-3 and TRBJ2-1, with D perhaps matching TRBD2 (5 bases). The CDR3 DNA reads TGTGCCATCAGTGAGGAGGGATTGGTGTTTGGTGAGCAGTTCTTC. This codes for CAISEEGLVFGEQFF.